This record concerns one T cell receptor (beta chain) sequence. Its matching antigen is unknown. Analyses pooled second doses at about 4 or about 12 weeks. The source of the sample is a study of T cell responses to AZD1222 COVID-19 vaccine. Study conclusions and caveats: Spike-specific TCR breadth and depth both grew after two AZD1222 doses. AZD1222 recipients seropositive at baseline numbered only 6 or 7. Donor demographics were predominantly white British with a female majority; clonal diversity may be underestimated.

The method was immunoSEQ multiplex PCR; TCRdb's version includes in-frame clones alone and lacks a portion of them. The data hold 20,000 or so clones, with 89% observed a single time. V dropped 0 bases and J dropped 3 bases, with 7 bases sitting between them. In germline, CDR1 is SGDLS, CDR2 YYNGEE. The CDR3 contains 14 residues. The sequence was collected from an adult who received the AZD1222 COVID-19 vaccine. The specimen was peripheral blood, collected 28 days after the second AZD1222 dose. The V and J genes are TRBV9 and TRBJ1-5; D remains unclear. This CDR3 is CASSVAGTNQPQHF. CDR3 coding DNA: TGTGCCAGCAGCGTAGCGGGTACCAATCAGCCCCAGCATTTT.